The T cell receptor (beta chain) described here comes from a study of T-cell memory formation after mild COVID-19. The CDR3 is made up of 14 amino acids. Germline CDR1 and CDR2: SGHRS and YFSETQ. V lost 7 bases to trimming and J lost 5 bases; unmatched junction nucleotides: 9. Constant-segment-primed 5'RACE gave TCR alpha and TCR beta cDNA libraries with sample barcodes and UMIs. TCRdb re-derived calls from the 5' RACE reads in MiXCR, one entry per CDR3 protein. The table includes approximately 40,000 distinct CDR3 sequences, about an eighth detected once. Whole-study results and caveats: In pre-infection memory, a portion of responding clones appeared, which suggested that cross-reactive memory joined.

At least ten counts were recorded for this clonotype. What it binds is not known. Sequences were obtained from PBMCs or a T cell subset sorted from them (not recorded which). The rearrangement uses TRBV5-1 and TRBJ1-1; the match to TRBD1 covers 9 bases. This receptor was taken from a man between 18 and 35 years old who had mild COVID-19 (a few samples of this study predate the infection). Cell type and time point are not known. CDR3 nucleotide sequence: TGCGCCAGCGGCGGGGGGACAGGGAGGACTGAAGCTTTCTTT. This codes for CASGGGTGRTEAFF.